Shown below are 22 T cell receptor beta chains from a single sample sequenced in a study of blood T cells in healthy people across ages. Together with a sample-barcoded 5' primer, a J-beta primer mix was included in a second PCR lasting about 6 to 11 cycles. MiXCR, applied by TCRdb to the 5' RACE reads, yields one record per CDR3 protein. The repertoire holds about 1.7 million distinct CDR3 sequences, with roughly 30% as singletons. Specimen: blood. The receptors shown here come from a woman in her twenties or thirties in good health.

The V and J genes are TRBV6-1 and TRBJ2-2; D perhaps matches TRBD1 (7 bases). CDR3 length: 15 amino acids. Germline V lookup: CDR1 MNHNS, CDR2 SASEGT. The V end lost 4 bases, the J end lost 7 bases, and 16 bases lay between the germline ends. CDR3 in DNA: TGTGCCAGCAGTGGGCGGAGGGGGCGCAACGGGGAGCTGTTTTTT. Amino acids: CASSGRRGRNGELFF.

The chain uses TRBV20-1 and TRBJ1-1; the match to TRBD1 covers 7 bases. V shed 5 bases, J shed 1 base, and the junction held 4 bases outside the gene matches. The CDR3 length is 13 residues. Germline CDR1 reads DFQATT; CDR2 reads SNEGSKA (reference sequence). CDR3 DNA: TGCAGTGCTGCCCGGACAGGGAACACTGAAGCTTTCTTT. Translation: CSAARTGNTEAFF.

The CDR3 coding sequence is TGTGCCTTAAGCGGGGGGGCAAACAATGAGCAGTTCTTC. Residues: CALSGGANNEQFF. The chain carries TRBV28 and TRBJ2-1; 10 nucleotides line up with TRBD2. Germline-derived CDR1 and CDR2 are MDHEN and SYDVKM. Trimming at V came to 11 bases and at J to 5 bases, leaving 6 bases not matched to a gene. CDR3 length equals 13 residues.

Only a few counts were recorded for this clonotype. The chain links TRBV12-3 or TRBV12-4 to TRBJ2-7; 9 bases line up with TRBD1. J was trimmed by 5 bases and V by 6 bases; bases with no gene match: 11. The CDR3 is 15 residues long. CDR3 nucleotides: TGTGCCAGCAGACCCGGGACAGGGATTGGGGACGAGCAGTACTTC. Translation gives CASRPGTGIGDEQYF.

This chain connects TRBV5-1 to TRBJ2-1, with D unresolved. V was trimmed by 7 bases and J by 12 bases, leaving 20 bases between them. CDR1 and CDR2 (germline): SGHRS, YFSETQ. The CDR3 has 13 amino acids. The CDR3 protein is CASASLVGDGQFF. CDR3 nucleotides: TGCGCCAGCGCCTCGCTGGTCGGAGATGGGCAGTTCTTC.

This clonotype was seen many times. The rearrangement joins TRBV7-6 to TRBJ2-7; D call uncertain. This CDR3 is 13 amino acids long. The germline V and J ends were trimmed by 7 bases and 4 bases, with 14 bases remaining between them. Germline loops: CDR1 SGHVS, CDR2 FNYEAQ. The CDR3 nucleotides are TGTGCCAGCAACCCTAGTACTGATTACGAGCAGTACTTC. This translates into CASNPSTDYEQYF. The variable domain in full, with the rest retrieved from reference TRBV7-6 and TRBJ2-7, is GAGVSQSPRYKVTKRGQDVALRCDPISGHVSLYWYRQALGQGPEFLTYFNYEAQQDKSGLPNDRFSAERPEGSISTLTIQRTEQRDSAMYRCASNPSTDYEQYFGPGTRLTVT.

This rearrangement joins TRBV12-3 or TRBV12-4 to TRBJ2-4, with D hard to call. This CDR3 is 13 amino acids long. The V end lost 5 bases, the J end lost 1 base, and 6 bases lay between the germline ends. The CDR3 is CASSRVAKNIQYF. CDR3 nucleotide sequence: TGTGCCAGCAGTCGGGTTGCCAAAAACATTCAGTACTTC.

Written as DNA, the CDR3 is TGCGCCAGCAGTCCCGGACCAGCGGGCCACTTTGAGCAGTTCTTC. Translating it yields CASSPGPAGHFEQFF. The chain carries TRBV10-1 and TRBJ2-1, with D possibly matching TRBD2 (6 bases). There are 15 residues in the CDR3. The germline V gene encodes CDR1 WNHNN and CDR2 SYGVQD (reference sequence). With 5 bases removed from V and 9 bases from J, the gap between germline ends came to 20 bases.

This clonotype has more than one count but fewer than ten. This chain joins TRBV6-1 and TRBJ2-3; TRBD2 aligns across 11 bases. With 4 bases clipped from V and 1 base from J, the junction kept 13 bases outside the gene matches. The CDR3 is 19 residues long. CDR1 and CDR2 from the germline V gene are MNHNS and SASEGT. The CDR3 DNA follows: TGTGCCAGCAGTGGTCTTCGAGGGCTACTAGCGGGGGGCACAGATACGCAGTATTTT. Amino acids: CASSGLRGLLAGGTDTQYF.

This chain links TRBV4-1 with TRBJ1-4, with D unclear. Germline V lookup: CDR1 MGHRA, CDR2 YSYEKL. The CDR3 contains 16 residues. V lost 8 bases to trimming and J lost 0 bases, with 16 bases between them. Here the CDR3 DNA reads TGCGCCAGCTCCGAGGGCGCCGTTGCAACTAATGAAAAACTGTTTTTT. Its translation: CASSEGAVATNEKLFF.

This clonotype showed up just a few times. This may stem from a read error, because a much larger clone lies one nucleotide away. The chain combines TRBV12-3 or TRBV12-4 with TRBJ2-1; D could derive from TRBD1 or TRBD2 (5 bases each). V was cut by 8 bases and J by 10 bases, with 18 bases left in between. This CDR3 is 13 amino acids long. The CDR3 bases are TGTGCCAGCCGGGACGGTGCATCCTACGAGCAGTTCTTC. This translates into CASRDGASYEQFF.

J is TRBJ2-2 and V is TRBV7-9; D perhaps matches TRBD1 (6 bases). CDR3 size: 14 residues. Trimming stripped 3 bases from V and 3 bases from J, with 8 bases between. Germline V lookup: CDR1 SEHNR, CDR2 FQNEAQ (reference sequence). CDR3 amino acids: CASSFYRDTGELFF. CDR3 nucleotide sequence: TGTGCCAGCAGCTTCTACAGGGACACCGGGGAGCTGTTTTTT.

This clonotype has only one observation. The chain uses TRBV21-1 and TRBJ2-3; the table's D call, TRBD1, was not checked against the DNA. TRBV21-1 is assigned pseudogene status. The CDR3 is made up of 18 amino acids. The CDR3 DNA reads as TGTGCCAGCAGCCCACCAACAACAGGGGAAGGACATACAGATACGCAGTATTTT. It yields the protein CASSPPTTGEGHTDTQYF.

The chain employs TRBV3-1 and TRBJ2-3; 8 bases map to TRBD1. Germline lookup yields CDR1 LGHDT and CDR2 YNNKEL (reference sequence). Germline trimming cut 3 bases from V and 4 bases from J; bases unmatched to any gene: 6. This CDR3 comprises 15 residues. This CDR3 reads CASSQDRVRADTQYF. The CDR3 DNA follows: TGTGCCAGCAGCCAGGACAGGGTGCGTGCAGATACGCAGTATTTT.

A word on this clonotype: Its ends do not fully match the called genes, so a read error is possible. V and J are TRBV14 and TRBJ1-5; maybe TRBD1 (6 bases). There are 14 residues in the CDR3. The V gene's germline CDR1 is SGHDN and CDR2 FVKESK. The CDR3 sequence is CASSQWGGNQPQHF. CDR3 sequence (DNA): TGTGCCAGCAGCCAATGGGGGGGCAACCAGCCCCAGCATTTT.

The table lists this clonotype with a few counts. The J gene is TRBJ2-7, the V gene TRBV11-2; D is uncertain. This CDR3 has 16 residues. Trimming stripped 1 base from V and 3 bases from J, with 16 bases between. Germline values: CDR1 SGHAT, CDR2 FQNNGV. CDR3 sequence: CASSLAIFATNYEQYF. The CDR3 DNA sequence: TGTGCCAGCAGCTTAGCTATATTCGCGACCAACTACGAGCAGTACTTC.

The J gene is TRBJ2-1, the V gene TRBV3-1, with 8 bases fitting TRBD2. CDR1 is LGHDT, CDR2 YNNKEL, per germline (reference sequence). With V trimmed by 6 bases and J by 5 bases, 12 bases remained unmatched. This CDR3 contains 16 residues. As DNA, the CDR3 is TGTGCCAGCAGTCCAATGCGAGCGGGAGTAAACAATGAGCAGTTCTTC. Amino acid sequence: CASSPMRAGVNNEQFF.

This clonotype was counted at least ten times. The CDR3: CAISGGTGAAYEQYF. The CDR3 DNA reads as TGTGCCATCAGTGGGGGTACAGGGGCGGCCTACGAGCAGTACTTC. The chain links TRBV10-3 to TRBJ2-7; 7 positions match TRBD1. Germline-derived CDR1 and CDR2 are ENHRY and SYGVKD. Germline trimming cut 4 bases from V and 2 bases from J; bases unmatched to any gene: 8. The CDR3 consists of 15 residues.

The rearrangement links TRBV7-9 to TRBJ2-1, with 8 positions matching TRBD2. Germline V gives CDR1 SEHNR, CDR2 FQNEAQ (reference sequence). The CDR3 runs to 17 residues. Unmatched junction bases numbered 12, after V lost 0 bases and J lost 8 bases. The CDR3 nucleotides read TGTGCCAGCAGCTTAGCGCCGAGGGGCGGGAGGAGTGATGAGCAGTTCTTC. Encoded protein: CASSLAPRGGRSDEQFF. Looking up the rest from reference TRBV7-9 and TRBJ2-1 gives the full variable domain: DTGVSQNPRHKITKRGQNVTFRCDPISEHNRLYWYRQTLGQGPEFLTYFQNEAQLEKSRLLSDRFSAERPKGSFSTLEIQRTEQGDSAMYLCASSLAPRGGRSDEQFFGPGTRLTVL.

Many counts were recorded for this clonotype. V and J are TRBV11-2 and TRBJ2-7, with D possibly TRBD2 on 6 matching bases. Looked up from germline, CDR1 is SGHAT and CDR2 is FQNNGV. The CDR3 is 16 amino acids. V lost 5 bases and J 0 bases, leaving 17 bases between the germline ends. The CDR3 protein is CASSLTGGTPSYEQYF. CDR3 in DNA: TGTGCCAGCAGCCTTACGGGCGGGACTCCCTCCTACGAGCAGTACTTC.

At least ten counts were recorded for this clonotype. This chain connects TRBV20-1 to TRBJ1-2, with D possibly matching TRBD1 (6 bases). Deletions cut 6 bases from V and 4 bases from J, with 18 bases between. The CDR3 sequence is 14 residues long. Germline CDR1 DFQATT, CDR2 SNEGSKA (reference sequence). CDR3 bases: TGCAGTGCCCCTGGCCGGACAGACCGCTATGGCTACACCTTC. Translated: CSAPGRTDRYGYTF.

In this sample, this clonotype turned up a few times. The chain uses TRBV28 and TRBJ1-2; 12 bases fit TRBD1. The CDR3 length is 15 residues. V shed 5 bases and J 4 bases; nucleotides not matched to a gene: 5. Germline values: CDR1 MDHEN, CDR2 SYDVKM. The CDR3 region is CASSTGTGGLYGYTF. CDR3 sequence (DNA): TGTGCCAGCAGTACCGGGACAGGGGGCCTCTATGGCTACACCTTC.